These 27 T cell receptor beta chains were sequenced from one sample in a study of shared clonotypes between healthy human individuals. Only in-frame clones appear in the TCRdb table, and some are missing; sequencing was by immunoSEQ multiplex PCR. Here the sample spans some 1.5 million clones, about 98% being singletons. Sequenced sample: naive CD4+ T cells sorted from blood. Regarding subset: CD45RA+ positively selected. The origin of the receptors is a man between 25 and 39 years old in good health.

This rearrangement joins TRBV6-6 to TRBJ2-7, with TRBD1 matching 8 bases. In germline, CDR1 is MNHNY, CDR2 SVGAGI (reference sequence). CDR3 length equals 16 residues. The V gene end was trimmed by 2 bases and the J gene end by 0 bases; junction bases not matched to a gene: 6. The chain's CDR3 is CASSYDRTGSSYEQYF. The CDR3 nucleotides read TGTGCCAGCAGTTACGATCGGACAGGGAGCTCCTACGAGCAGTACTTC.

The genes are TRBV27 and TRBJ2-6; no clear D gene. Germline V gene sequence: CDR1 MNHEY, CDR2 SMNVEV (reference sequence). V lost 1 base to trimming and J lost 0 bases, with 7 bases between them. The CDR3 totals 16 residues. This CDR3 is CASSLFGSSGANVLTF. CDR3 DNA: TGTGCCAGCAGTTTATTCGGCAGCTCTGGGGCCAACGTCCTGACTTTC.

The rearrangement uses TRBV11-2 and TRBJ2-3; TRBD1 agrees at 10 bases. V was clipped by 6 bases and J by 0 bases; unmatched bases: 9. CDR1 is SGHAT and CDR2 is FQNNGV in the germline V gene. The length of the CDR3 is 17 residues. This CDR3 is CASRTRTGGDSTDTQYF. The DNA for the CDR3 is TGTGCCAGCAGAACCAGGACAGGGGGGGATAGCACAGATACGCAGTATTTT.

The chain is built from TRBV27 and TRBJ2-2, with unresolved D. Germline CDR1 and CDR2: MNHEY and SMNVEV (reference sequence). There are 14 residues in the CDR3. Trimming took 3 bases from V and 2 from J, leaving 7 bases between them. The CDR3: CASSFSPNTGELFF. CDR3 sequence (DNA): TGTGCCAGCAGTTTTAGTCCAAACACCGGGGAGCTGTTTTTT.

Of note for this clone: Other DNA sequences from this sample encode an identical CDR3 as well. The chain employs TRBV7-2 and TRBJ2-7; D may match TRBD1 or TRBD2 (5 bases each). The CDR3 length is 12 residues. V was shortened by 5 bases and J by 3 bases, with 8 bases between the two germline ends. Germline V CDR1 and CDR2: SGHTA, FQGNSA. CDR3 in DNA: TGTGCCAGCAGCGGGGGTAGCTACGAGCAGTACTTC. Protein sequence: CASSGGSYEQYF.

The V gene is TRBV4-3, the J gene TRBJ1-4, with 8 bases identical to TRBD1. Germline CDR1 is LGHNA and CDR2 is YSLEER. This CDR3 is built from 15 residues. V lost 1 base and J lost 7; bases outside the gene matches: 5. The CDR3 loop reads CASSQGTGRSEKLFF. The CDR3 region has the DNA TGCGCCAGCAGCCAAGGGACAGGGCGGAGTGAAAAACTGTTTTTT.

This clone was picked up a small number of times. CDR3 sequence reads: CAISVLSANTGELFF. The CDR3 DNA sequence: TGTGCCATCAGTGTCCTCAGCGCGAACACCGGGGAGCTGTTTTTT. The V gene is TRBV10-3, the J gene TRBJ2-2; D is undetermined. From germline, CDR1 is ENHRY and CDR2 SYGVKD. The CDR3 is 15 amino acids. The V and J ends lost 4 bases and 0 bases respectively, with 9 bases between them.

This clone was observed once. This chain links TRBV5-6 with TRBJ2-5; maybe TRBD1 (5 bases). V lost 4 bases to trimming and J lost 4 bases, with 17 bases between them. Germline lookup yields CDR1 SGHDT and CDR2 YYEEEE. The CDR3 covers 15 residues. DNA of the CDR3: TGTGCCAGCAGCCGTATAGGCAGGGATGCAGAGACCCAGTACTTC. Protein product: CASSRIGRDAETQYF.

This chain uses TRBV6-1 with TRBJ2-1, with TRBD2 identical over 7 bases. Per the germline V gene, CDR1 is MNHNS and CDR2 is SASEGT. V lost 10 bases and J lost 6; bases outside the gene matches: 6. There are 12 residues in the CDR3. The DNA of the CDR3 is TGTGCCACCAGCGGGGCATTCAATGAGCAGTTCTTC. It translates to CATSGAFNEQFF.

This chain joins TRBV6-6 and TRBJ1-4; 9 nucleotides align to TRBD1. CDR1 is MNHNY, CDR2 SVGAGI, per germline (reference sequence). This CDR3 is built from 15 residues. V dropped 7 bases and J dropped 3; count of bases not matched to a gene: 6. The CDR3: CASTDRGAANEKLFF. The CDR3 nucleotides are TGTGCCAGCACGGACAGGGGCGCAGCTAATGAAAAACTGTTTTTT.

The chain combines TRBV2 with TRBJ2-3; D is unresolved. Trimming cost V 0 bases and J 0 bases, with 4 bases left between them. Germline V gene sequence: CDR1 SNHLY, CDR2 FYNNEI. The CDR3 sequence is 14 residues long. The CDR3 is CASSEAVSTDTQYF. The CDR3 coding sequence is TGTGCCAGCAGTGAAGCTGTCAGCACAGATACGCAGTATTTT.

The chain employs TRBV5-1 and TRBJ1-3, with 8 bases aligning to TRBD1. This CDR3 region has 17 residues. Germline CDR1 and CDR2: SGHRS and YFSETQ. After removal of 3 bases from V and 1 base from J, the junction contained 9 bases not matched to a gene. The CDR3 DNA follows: TGCGCCAGCAGCTGGGGACAGGTAAAAGCGTCTGGAAACACCATATATTTT. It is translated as CASSWGQVKASGNTIYF.

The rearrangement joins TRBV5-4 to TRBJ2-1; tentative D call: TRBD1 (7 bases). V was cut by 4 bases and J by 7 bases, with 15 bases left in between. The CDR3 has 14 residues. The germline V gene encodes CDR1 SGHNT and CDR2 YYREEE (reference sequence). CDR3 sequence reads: CASSLTGTGNEQFF. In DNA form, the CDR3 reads TGTGCCAGCAGCCTGACAGGGACTGGGAATGAGCAGTTCTTC.

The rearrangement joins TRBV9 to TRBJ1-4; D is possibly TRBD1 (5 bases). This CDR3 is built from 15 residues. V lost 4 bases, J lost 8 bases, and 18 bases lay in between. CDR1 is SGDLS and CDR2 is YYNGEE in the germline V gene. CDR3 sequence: CASSHTGAAIEKLFF. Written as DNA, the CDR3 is TGTGCCAGCAGCCACACTGGGGCGGCGATAGAAAAACTGTTTTTT.

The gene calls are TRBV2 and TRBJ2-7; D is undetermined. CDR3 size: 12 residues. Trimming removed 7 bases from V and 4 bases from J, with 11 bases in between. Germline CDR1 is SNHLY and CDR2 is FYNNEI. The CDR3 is CASTSDRYEQYF. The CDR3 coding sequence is TGTGCCAGCACCTCTGACCGGTACGAGCAGTACTTC. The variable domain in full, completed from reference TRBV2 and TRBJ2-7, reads EPEVTQTPSHQVTQMGQEVILRCVPISNHLYFYWYRQILGQKVEFLVSFYNNEISEKSEIFDDQFSVERPDGSNFTLKIRSTKLEDSAMYFCASTSDRYEQYFGPGTRLTVT.

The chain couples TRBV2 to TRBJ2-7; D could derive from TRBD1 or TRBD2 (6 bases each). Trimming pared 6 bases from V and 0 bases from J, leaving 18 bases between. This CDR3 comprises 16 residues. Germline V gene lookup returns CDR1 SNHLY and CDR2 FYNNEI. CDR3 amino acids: CASSKTGATTSYEQYF. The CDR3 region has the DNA TGTGCCAGCAGCAAAACGGGGGCCACGACCTCCTACGAGCAGTACTTC.

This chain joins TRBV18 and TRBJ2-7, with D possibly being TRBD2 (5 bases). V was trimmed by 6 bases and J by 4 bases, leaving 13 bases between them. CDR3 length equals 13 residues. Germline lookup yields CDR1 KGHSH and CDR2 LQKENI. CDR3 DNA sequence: TGTGCCAGCTCCCCGGACCAGCGGTACGAGCAGTACTTC. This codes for CASSPDQRYEQYF.

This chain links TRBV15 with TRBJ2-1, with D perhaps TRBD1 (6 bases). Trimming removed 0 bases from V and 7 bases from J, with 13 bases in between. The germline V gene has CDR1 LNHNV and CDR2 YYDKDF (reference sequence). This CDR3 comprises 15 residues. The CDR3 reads CATSRDVQGGNEQFF. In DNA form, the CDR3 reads TGTGCCACCAGCAGAGATGTACAGGGCGGGAATGAGCAGTTCTTC. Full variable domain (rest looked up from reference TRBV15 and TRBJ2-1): DAMVIQNPRYQVTQFGKPVTLSCSQTLNHNVMYWYQQKSSQAPKLLFHYYDKDFNNEADTPDNFQSRRPNTSFCFLDIRSPGLGDTAMYLCATSRDVQGGNEQFFGPGTRLTVL.

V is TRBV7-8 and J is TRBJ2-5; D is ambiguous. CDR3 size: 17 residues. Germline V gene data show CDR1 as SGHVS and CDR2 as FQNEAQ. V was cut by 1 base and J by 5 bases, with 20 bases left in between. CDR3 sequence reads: CASSLVQPQYPWETQYF. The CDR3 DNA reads TGTGCCAGCAGCTTAGTGCAGCCACAATACCCATGGGAGACCCAGTACTTC.

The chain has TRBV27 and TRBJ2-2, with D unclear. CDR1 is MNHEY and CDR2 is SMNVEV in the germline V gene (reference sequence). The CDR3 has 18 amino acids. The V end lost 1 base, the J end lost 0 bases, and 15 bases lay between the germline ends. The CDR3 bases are TGTGCCAGCAGTTTATTGGTTGTTGGAAAAACGAACACCGGGGAGCTGTTTTTT. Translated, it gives CASSLLVVGKTNTGELFF.

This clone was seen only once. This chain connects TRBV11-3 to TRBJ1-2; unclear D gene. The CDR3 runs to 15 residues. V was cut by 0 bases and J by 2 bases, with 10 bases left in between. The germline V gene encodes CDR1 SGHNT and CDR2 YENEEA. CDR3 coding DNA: TGTGCCAGCAGCTTAGAAATGGGTTTAAACTATGGCTACACCTTC. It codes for CASSLEMGLNYGYTF.

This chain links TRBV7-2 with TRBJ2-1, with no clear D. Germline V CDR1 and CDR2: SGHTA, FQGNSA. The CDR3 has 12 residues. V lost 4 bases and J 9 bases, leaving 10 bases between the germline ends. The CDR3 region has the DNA TGTGCCAGCAGCTATGGCGGCGGTGAGCAGTTCTTC. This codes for CASSYGGGEQFF.

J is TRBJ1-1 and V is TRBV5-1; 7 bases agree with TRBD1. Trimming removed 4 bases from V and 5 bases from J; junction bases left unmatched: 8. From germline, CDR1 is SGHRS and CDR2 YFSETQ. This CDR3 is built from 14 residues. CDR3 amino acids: CASSQNRGRTEAFF. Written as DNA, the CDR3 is TGCGCCAGCAGCCAAAACAGGGGCCGTACTGAAGCTTTCTTT.

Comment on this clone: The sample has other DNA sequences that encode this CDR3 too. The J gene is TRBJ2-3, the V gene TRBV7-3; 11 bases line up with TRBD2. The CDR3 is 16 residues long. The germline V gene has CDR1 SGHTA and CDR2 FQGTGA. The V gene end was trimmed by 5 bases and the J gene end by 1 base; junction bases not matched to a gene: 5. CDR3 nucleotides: TGTGCCAGCAGCCTAATAGCGGGAGGGGGCACAGATACGCAGTATTTT. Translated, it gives CASSLIAGGGTDTQYF.

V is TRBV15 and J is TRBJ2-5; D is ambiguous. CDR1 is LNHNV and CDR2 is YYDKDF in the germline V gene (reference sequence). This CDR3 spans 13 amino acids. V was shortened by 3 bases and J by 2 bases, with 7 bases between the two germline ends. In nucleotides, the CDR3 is TGTGCCACCAGCAGTGGGCAACAAGAGACCCAGTACTTC. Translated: CATSSGQQETQYF.

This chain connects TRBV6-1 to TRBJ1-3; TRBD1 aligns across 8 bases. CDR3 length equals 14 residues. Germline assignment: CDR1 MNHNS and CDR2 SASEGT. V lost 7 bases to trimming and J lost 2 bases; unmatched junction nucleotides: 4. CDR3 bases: TGTGCCAGCATCCTGGACAGGGCTGGAAACACCATATATTTT. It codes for CASILDRAGNTIYF.

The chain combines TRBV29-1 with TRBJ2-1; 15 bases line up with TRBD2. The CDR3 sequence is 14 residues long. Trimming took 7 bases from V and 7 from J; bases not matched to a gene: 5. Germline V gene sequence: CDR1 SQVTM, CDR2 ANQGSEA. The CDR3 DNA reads TGCAGCGCCTGGACTAGCGGGAGGGGTAATGAGCAGTTCTTC. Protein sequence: CSAWTSGRGNEQFF.